The present T cell receptor (beta chain) was sequenced within a study of T cell clonality in common variable immunodeficiency. Points from the study as a whole: Authors noted CVID clonality's cause needs subpopulation repertoire sequencing. Fewer deletions and N-nucleotide insertions were reportedly seen in common variable immunodeficiency TCR beta sequences.

Germline CDR1 reads SGHRS; CDR2 reads YFSETQ. V shed 2 bases, J shed 6 bases, and the junction held 4 bases outside the gene matches. The CDR3 length is 13 residues. Equal genomic DNA amounts from CVID and control samples were sequenced. Assay used: immunoSEQ multiplex PCR; TCRdb lists only in-frame clones, some missing. The sample shows over 15,000 clones, and approximately 5% sits with its ten largest clones. CVID meant reduced serum IgG, IgA and/or IgM plus specific antibody deficiency. Patients and controls were mostly of Caucasian heritage. This clone is called medium-sized based on its frequency. The antigen remains unidentified. The read comes to an end 3 residues before the CDR3 does, leaving the germline J gene to fill in the end.

The specimen sequenced was peripheral blood mononuclear cells. The chain carries TRBV5-1 and TRBJ1-2, with TRBD1 identical over 7 bases. The origin of this receptor is a human donor with common variable immunodeficiency. CDR3 amino acids: CASSLQGRDGYTF. CDR3 bases read: TGCGCCAGCAGCTTACAGGGGAGGGATGGC.